This TCR beta chain was sequenced during a study of blood T cell repertoires in COVID-19. Overall study context: From T cells, B-cell-depleted T cells, or PBMCs came the material, which was cDNA or gDNA.

Profiled with immunoSEQ multiplex PCR; TCRdb holds only in-frame clones, not every one. The data show hundreds of thousands of clones, 86% seen once. Trimming cost V 0 bases and J 1 base; bases outside gene matches: 6. Germline-derived CDR1 and CDR2 are MNHEY and SMNVEV (reference sequence). The CDR3 totals 17 residues. The sequence was collected from a man aged 30 to 45 who had recovered from COVID-19. The chain couples TRBV27 to TRBJ2-4; TRBD1 matches 7 bases. Sequenced material: PBMCs or T cells enriched from blood (not recorded which). In nucleotides, the CDR3 is TGTGCCAGCAGTTTATCGAACACAGGGGTTGCCAAAAACATTCAGTACTTC. Its protein is CASSLSNTGVAKNIQYF.